The clone carrying this T cell receptor beta chain showed up just once. No antigen is known for it. Germline V gene lookup returns CDR1 SGHVS and CDR2 FQNEAQ. There are 17 residues in the CDR3. J gave up 2 bases and V 3 bases, and 5 bases lay outside the gene matches. Prior to thyroid surgery, none of the patients had received any treatment. The data were obtained in a study of metastatic and nonmetastatic thyroid tumors. Study overall: Comparative analysis of repertoires was undertaken across blood and tumor or nodule tissue obtained from malignant and benign thyroid patients. Findings and caveats of the study: It was reported that TCR beta diversity was significantly higher in malignant thyroid tumors than benign nodules, in blood and tumor.

TCRdb reanalyzed the PCR reads with MiXCR. The table shows under 45,000 clones, with approximately 34% occurring only once. The V call is TRBV7-8, the J call TRBJ2-2; 11 positions match TRBD2. The sample consisted of tumor tissue. This TCR derives from a female donor with papillary thyroid cancer or a benign thyroid nodule (not recorded which). Some clones in this sample may be carry-over from other donors' samples. The CDR3 DNA reads TGTGCCAGCAGCTTTCTACTAGCGGGAGATAACACCGGGGAGCTGTTTTTT. Protein sequence: CASSFLLAGDNTGELFF.